This T cell receptor beta chain is drawn from a study of T cell changes during pregnancy in multiple sclerosis. CDR1 is SNHLY and CDR2 is FYNNEI in the germline V gene. Trimming stripped 6 bases from V and 1 base from J, with 26 bases between. The CDR3 is made up of 19 amino acids. TCRdb keeps only in-frame clones here, not all; method: immunoSEQ multiplex PCR. The data show roughly 35,000 clones, with over 75% seen just once and 12% held by the top ten. The material sequenced was CD8+ T cells from peripheral blood mononuclear cells, taken in the first trimester of pregnancy. This clonotype was sampled from a female donor with multiple sclerosis, enrolled in a pregnancy study. This sequence joins TRBV2 and TRBJ2-3; TRBD1 is a possible D gene (5 bases). CDR3 DNA: TGTGCCAGCAGAGTAGACAGCCGGGTCGGCTTGGTCGGCACAGATACGCAGTATTTT. Translation: CASRVDSRVGLVGTDTQYF.